The subject of this entry is one TCR beta chain. The data originate from a study of cytomegalovirus exposure and HLA in healthy donors. CDR1 and CDR2 (germline): SGDLS, YYNGEE. CDR3 length equals 15 residues. The V gene end was trimmed by 0 bases and the J gene end by 9 bases; junction bases not matched to a gene: 8. Both 60 Vbeta primers and 13 Jbeta primers went into the PCR. Assay used: immunoSEQ multiplex PCR; TCRdb lists only in-frame clones, some missing. This table has about 180,000 clones, approximately 79% appearing once. The sequenced sample was PBMCs. The genes are TRBV9 and TRBJ2-1, with 8 nucleotides matching TRBD2. This receptor was obtained from a woman aged 40 to 50 in good health and CMV-seronegative. CDR3 loop: CASSVGAGEFSEQFF. CDR3 DNA sequence: TGTGCCAGCAGCGTAGGAGCGGGAGAGTTCAGTGAGCAGTTCTTC.